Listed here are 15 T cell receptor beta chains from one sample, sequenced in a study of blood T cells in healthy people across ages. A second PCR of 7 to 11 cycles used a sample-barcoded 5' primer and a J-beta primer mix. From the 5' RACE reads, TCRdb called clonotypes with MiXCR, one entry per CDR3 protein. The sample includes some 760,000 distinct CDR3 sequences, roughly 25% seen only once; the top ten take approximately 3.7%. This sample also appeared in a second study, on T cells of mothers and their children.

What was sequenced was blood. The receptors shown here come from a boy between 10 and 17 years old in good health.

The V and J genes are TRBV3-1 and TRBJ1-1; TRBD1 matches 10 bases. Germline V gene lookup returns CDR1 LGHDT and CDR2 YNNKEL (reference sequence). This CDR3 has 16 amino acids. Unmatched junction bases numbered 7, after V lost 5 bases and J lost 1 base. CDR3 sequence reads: CASSVRDRGPNTEAFF. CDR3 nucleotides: TGTGCCAGCAGCGTGCGGGACAGGGGACCGAACACTGAAGCTTTCTTT.

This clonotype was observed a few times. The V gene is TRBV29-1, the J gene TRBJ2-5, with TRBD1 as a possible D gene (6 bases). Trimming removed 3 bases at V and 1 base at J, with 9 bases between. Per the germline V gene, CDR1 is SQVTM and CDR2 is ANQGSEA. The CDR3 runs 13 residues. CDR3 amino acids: CSVERGTQETQYF. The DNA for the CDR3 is TGCAGCGTTGAGAGGGGGACCCAAGAGACCCAGTACTTC.

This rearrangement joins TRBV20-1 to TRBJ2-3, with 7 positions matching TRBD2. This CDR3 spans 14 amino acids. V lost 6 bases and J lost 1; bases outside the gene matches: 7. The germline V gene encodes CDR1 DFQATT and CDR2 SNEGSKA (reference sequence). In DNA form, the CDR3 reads TGCAGTGCCCCGAGGCTAGCGGGCACAGATACGCAGTATTTT. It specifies CSAPRLAGTDTQYF.

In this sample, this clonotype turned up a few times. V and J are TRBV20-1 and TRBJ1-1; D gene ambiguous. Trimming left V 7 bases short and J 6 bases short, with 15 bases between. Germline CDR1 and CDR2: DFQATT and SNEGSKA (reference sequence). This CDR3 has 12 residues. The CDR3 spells CSGLTGWSEAFF. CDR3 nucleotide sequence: TGCAGTGGCTTGACCGGGTGGTCTGAAGCTTTCTTT.

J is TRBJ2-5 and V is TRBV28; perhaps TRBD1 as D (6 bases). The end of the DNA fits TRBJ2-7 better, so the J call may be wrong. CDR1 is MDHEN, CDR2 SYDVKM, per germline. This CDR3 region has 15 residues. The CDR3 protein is CASSLRGSLSYEQYF. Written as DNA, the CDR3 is TGTGCCAGCAGTTTAAGGGGGAGCCTCTCCTACGAGCAGTACTTC.

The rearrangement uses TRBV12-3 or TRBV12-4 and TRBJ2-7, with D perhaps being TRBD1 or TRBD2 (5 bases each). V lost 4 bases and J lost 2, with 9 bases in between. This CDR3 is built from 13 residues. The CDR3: CASSSLGPYEQYF. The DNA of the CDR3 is TGTGCCAGCAGTTCCCTGGGACCCTACGAGCAGTACTTC.

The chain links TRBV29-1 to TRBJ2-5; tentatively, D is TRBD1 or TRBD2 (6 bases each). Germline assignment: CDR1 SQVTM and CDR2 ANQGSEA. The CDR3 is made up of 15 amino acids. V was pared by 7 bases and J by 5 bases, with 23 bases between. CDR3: CSAGRRGIAAETQYF. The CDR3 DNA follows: TGCAGCGCTGGGAGAAGGGGGATAGCGGCGGAGACCCAGTACTTC.

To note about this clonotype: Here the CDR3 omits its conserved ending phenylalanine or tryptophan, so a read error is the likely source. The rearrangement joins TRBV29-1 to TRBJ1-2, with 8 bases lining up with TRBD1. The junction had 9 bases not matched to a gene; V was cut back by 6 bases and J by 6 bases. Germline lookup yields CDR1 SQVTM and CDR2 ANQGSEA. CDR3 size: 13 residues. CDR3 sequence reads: CSVDFDRGDGYTL. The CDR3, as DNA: TGCAGCGTCGACTTCGACAGGGGAGATGGCTACACCCTC.

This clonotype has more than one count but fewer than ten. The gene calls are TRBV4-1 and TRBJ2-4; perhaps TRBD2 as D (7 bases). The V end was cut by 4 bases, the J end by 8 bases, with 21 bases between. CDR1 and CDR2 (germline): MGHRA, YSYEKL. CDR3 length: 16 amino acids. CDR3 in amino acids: CASSRGTGGGWDIQYF. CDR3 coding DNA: TGCGCCAGCAGCCGCGGCACGGGCGGGGGCTGGGACATTCAGTACTTC.

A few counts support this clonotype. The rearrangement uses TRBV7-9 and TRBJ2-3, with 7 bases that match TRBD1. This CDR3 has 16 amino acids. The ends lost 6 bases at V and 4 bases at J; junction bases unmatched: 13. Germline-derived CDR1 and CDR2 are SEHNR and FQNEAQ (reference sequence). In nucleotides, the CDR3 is TGTGCCAGCAGTTCTACAGGGGATAAGTACGCAGATACGCAGTATTTT. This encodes CASSSTGDKYADTQYF. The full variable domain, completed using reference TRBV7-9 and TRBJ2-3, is DTGVSQNPRHKITKRGQNVTFRCDPISEHNRLYWYRQTLGQGPEFLTYFQNEAQLEKSRLLSDRFSAERPKGSFSTLEIQRTEQGDSAMYLCASSSTGDKYADTQYFGPGTRLTVL.

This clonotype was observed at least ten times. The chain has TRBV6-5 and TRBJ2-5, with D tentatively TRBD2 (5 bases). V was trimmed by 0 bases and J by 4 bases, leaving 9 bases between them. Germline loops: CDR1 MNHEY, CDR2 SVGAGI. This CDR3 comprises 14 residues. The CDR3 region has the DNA TGTGCCAGCAGTTACTCATCAGGAGGAGAGACCCAGTACTTC. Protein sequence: CASSYSSGGETQYF.

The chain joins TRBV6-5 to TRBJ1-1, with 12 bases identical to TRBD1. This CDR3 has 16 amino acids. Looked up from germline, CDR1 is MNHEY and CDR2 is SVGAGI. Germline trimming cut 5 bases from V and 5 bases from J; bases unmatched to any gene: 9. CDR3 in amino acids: CASSTGTGGGQTEAFF. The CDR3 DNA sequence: TGTGCCAGCAGTACCGGGACAGGGGGCGGTCAGACTGAAGCTTTCTTT.

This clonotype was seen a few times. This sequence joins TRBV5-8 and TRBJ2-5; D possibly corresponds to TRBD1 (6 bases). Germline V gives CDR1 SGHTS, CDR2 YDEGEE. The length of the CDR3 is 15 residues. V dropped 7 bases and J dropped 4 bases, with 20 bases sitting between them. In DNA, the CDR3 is TGTGCCAGCCCCAGGGGCTCTAGCAGACGAGAGACCCAGTACTTC. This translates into CASPRGSSRRETQYF.

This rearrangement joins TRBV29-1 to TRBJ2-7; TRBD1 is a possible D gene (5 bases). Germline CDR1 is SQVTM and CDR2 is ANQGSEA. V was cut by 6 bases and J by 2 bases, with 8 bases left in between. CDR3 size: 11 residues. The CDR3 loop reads CSVRQTYEQYF. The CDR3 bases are TGCAGCGTGCGACAGACCTACGAGCAGTACTTC.

CDR3: CASSLTDTDTQYF. The CDR3 nucleotides read TGTGCCAGCAGCTTAACCGACACAGATACGCAGTATTTT. The V and J genes are TRBV7-2 and TRBJ2-3; no reliable D call. V was trimmed by 2 bases and J by 2 bases, leaving 5 bases between them. The CDR3 runs to 13 residues. Per germline, CDR1 SGHTA and CDR2 FQGNSA.